Described below is a single TCR beta chain sequence and its context. V shed 5 bases and J shed 10 bases, with 20 bases lying between them. The CDR3 is made up of 15 amino acids. The germline V gene has CDR1 SGHTA and CDR2 FQGNSA. The sample is drawn from a study of cytomegalovirus exposure and HLA in healthy donors. With 60 Vbeta and 13 Jbeta primers, the PCR was carried out. Libraries were prepared by immunoSEQ multiplex PCR; TCRdb keeps only in-frame clonotypes and omits some of them. The sample carries 80,000 or so clones, about 60% recorded once. This TCR was recovered from a man in his thirties or forties in good health and CMV-seropositive. Sequencing input: PBMCs. The chain recombines TRBV7-2 with TRBJ1-4; D perhaps matches TRBD1 (6 bases). In DNA, the CDR3 is TGTGCCAGCAGCAAAGGGGGAGGGGACTGGGGAAAACTGTTTTTT. Encoded protein: CASSKGGGDWGKLFF.